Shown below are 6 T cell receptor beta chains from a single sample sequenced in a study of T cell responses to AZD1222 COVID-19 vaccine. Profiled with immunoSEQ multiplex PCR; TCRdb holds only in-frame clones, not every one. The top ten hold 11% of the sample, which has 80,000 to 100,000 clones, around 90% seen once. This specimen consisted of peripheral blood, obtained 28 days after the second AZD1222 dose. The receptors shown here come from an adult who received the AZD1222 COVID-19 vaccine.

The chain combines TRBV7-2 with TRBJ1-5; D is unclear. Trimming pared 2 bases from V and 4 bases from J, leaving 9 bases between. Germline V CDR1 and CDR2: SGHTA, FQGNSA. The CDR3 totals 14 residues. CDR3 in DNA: TGTGCCAGCAGCTTACTAATCAGGAATCAGCCCCAGCATTTT. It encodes CASSLLIRNQPQHF.

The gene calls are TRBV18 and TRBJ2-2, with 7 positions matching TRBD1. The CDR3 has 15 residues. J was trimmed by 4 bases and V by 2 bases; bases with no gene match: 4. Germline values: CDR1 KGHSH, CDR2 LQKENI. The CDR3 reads CASSPGTATTGELFF. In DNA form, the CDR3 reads TGTGCCAGCTCACCAGGGACAGCCACCACCGGGGAGCTGTTTTTT. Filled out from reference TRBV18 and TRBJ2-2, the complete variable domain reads NAGVMQNPRHLVRRRGQEARLRCSPMKGHSHVYWYRQLPEEGLKFMVYLQKENIIDESGMPKERFSAEFPKEGPSILRIQQVVRGDSAAYFCASSPGTATTGELFFGEGSRLTVL.

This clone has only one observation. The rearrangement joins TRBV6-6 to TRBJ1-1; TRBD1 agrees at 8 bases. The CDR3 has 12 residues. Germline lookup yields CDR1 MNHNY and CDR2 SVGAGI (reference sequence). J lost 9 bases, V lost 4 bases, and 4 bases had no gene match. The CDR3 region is CASSLQGGKAFF. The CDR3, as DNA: TGTGCCAGCAGTTTACAGGGGGGCAAAGCTTTCTTT.

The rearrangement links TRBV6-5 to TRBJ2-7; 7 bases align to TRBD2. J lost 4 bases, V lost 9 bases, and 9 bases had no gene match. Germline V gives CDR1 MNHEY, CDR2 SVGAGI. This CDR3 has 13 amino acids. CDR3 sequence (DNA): TGTGCCAGTTGTGTCGGGGGGAATTACGAGCAGTACTTC. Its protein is CASCVGGNYEQYF.

CDR3 region: CASSLVWQQETQYF. DNA of the CDR3: TGTGCCAGCAGCTTAGTATGGCAGCAAGAGACCCAGTACTTC. This rearrangement joins TRBV7-2 to TRBJ2-5; D ambiguous. Germline loops: CDR1 SGHTA, CDR2 FQGNSA. The CDR3 runs to 14 residues. V was pared by 1 base and J by 2 bases, with 8 bases between.

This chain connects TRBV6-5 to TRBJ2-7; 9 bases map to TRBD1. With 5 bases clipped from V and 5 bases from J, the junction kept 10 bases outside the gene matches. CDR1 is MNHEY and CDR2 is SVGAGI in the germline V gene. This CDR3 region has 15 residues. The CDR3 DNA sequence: TGTGCCAGCAGTAACAGACAGGGGGGCCCCCACGAGCAGTACTTC. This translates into CASSNRQGGPHEQYF.